This T cell receptor beta chain was retrieved from a study of blood T cell repertoires in COVID-19. Measured with immunoSEQ multiplex PCR; TCRdb has only the in-frame clones, and not every one. The sample has about 130,000 clones, around 83% seen once. From germline, CDR1 is SGHKS and CDR2 YYEKEE (reference sequence). The V end lost 2 bases, the J end lost 2 bases, and 10 bases lay between the germline ends. CDR3 length: 14 amino acids. This chain connects TRBV5-5 to TRBJ1-1; D perhaps matches TRBD1 (5 bases). Source material: peripheral blood. The TCR sequence derives from a human donor in a cohort sampled during active COVID-19. CDR3 sequence: CASSLGHANTEAFF. The CDR3 coding sequence is TGTGCCAGCAGCTTAGGACACGCAAACACTGAAGCTTTCTTT.